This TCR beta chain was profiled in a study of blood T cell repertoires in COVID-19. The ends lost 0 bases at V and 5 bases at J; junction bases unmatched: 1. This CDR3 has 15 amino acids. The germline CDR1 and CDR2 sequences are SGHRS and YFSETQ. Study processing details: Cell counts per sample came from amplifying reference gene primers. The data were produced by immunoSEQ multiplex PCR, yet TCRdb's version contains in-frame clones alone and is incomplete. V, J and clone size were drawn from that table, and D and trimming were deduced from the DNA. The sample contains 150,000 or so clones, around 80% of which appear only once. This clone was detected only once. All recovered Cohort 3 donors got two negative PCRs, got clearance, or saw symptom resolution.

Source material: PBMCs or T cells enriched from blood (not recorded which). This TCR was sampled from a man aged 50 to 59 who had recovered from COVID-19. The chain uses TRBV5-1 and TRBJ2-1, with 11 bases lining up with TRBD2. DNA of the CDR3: TGCGCCAGCAGCTTGGAGACTAGCGGGAACAATGAGCAGTTCTTC. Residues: CASSLETSGNNEQFF. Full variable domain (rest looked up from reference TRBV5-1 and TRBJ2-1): KAGVTQTPRYLIKTRGQQVTLSCSPISGHRSVSWYQQTPGQGLQFLFEYFSETQRNKGNFPGRFSGRQFSNSRSEMNVSTLELGDSALYLCASSLETSGNNEQFFGPGTRLTVL.